This T cell receptor beta chain was profiled in a study of blood T cells in healthy people across ages. The wider study: About one barcoded TCR beta cDNA was captured per two T cells. General study results and limits: Diversity figures based on one million T cells were deemed too low.

A remark on this clonotype: Its antigen is as yet unknown.

Isolation recovered at least 7 million PBMCs from every sample. A second PCR, run for roughly 7 to 12 cycles, used a sample-barcoded 5' primer plus a J-beta primer mix. All cDNA molecules were each tagged by a template-switch adaptor with 12 random nucleotides. TCRdb fed the 5' RACE reads into MiXCR, producing one record per CDR3 protein. The table shows about 730,000 distinct CDR3 sequences, with 43% occurring only once. With 2 bases removed from V and 0 bases from J, the gap between germline ends came to 8 bases. The CDR3 runs to 16 residues. CDR1 is SGHTA, CDR2 FQGNSA, per germline. The chain combines TRBV7-2 with TRBJ2-6, with D uncertain. This TCR came from a woman aged 55-69 years in good health. The sequenced material came from blood. The CDR3 is CASSLKVSSGANVLTF. In nucleotides, the CDR3 is TGTGCCAGCAGCTTAAAAGTCAGCTCTGGGGCCAACGTCCTGACTTTC.